This T cell receptor beta chain is from a study of beta chain features in type 1 diabetes listed by TCRdb under 2018. Regarding the research as a whole: Mean age, gender distribution, total cell number and subset yield were not different between patients and healthy donors. A total of 107,917,701 sorted cells were examined across all samples, and the number of cells per subset was strongly correlated with RNA yield. In the study, TCRB repertoires of sorted circulating CD4+ T cell subsets from recently diagnosed type 1 diabetes patients were compared with those of matched healthy donors. Naive and central memory subsets were obtained from all 30 or so donors, but regulatory and stem cell-like memory subsets were isolated from only 8 patients and roughly 8 healthy donors.

Overall study outcomes, separate from this receptor: Type 1 diabetes patients showed a moderate but significant shortening of TCRB CDR3 length in all four CD4+ subsets. Because cDNA was sequenced instead of genomic DNA, highly expressing activated cells could be over-represented, though the groups showed no difference in activation or CD3 levels. Naive, central memory and regulatory TCRB repertoires appeared to be more alike among patients than among healthy donors. Because small numbers of individuals were included in the HLA sub-analyses, any influence of HLA type on TCRB rearrangement was left unresolved. Shorter templates might have been favored by PCR, but patient and control samples were amplified and corrected together, so both groups would have been affected equally by any skew. At VDJ recombination sites, type 1 diabetes patients had fewer insertions and more deleted nucleotides, which implies abnormalities in thymic rearrangement.

Trimming at the junction amounts to 2 bases on V and 1 base on J, and the germline ends lie 8 bases apart. CDR1 SGDLS and CDR2 YYNGEE were looked up in the germline V gene. Including the terminal cysteine and phenylalanine, the CDR3 comprises 14 residues. CDR3 DNA only is kept here, 42 bases in frame from base 1. Each donor gave one peripheral blood draw, averaging approximately 0.12 L, which was collected into heparinised tubes. Naive, central memory, regulatory and stem cell-like memory CD4+ T cells were sorted on a BD FACSAria II using a panel including CD45RO, CCR7, CD25, CD127, CD95 and CD27. Purity was above 98% for every sorted population. PBMCs were isolated immediately by Lymphoprep density gradient centrifugation and stained directly without culture. To minimize batch effects, samples were stained and sorted in pairs, one healthy donor with one patient per experiment. The entire isolated RNA was reverse transcribed using the High Capacity cDNA Reverse Transcription Kit, and thus expressed TCRB transcripts were sequenced. Naive, central memory and regulatory T cell samples underwent deep immunoSEQ sequencing, averaging about 3.5 million total reads per sample. After sorted cells were lysed in RLT buffer, RNA was extracted with DNase-treated RNeasy Micro or Mini kits, with the choice depending on cell number. To prevent cross-contamination, each cell subset was processed individually, whereas patient and healthy donor samples were processed jointly. TCRB sequences were amplified from cDNA with the immunoSEQ multiplex PCR, producing 87-bp fragments spanning the CDR3 region. Sequencing of the amplicons was done on the Illumina HiSeq platform. Per the authors' processing: Synthetic template baselines were used to correct PCR bias computationally, reads within Hamming distance 2 were collapsed together, and singletons that could not be merged were discarded. By aligning reads against IMGT, V, D and J genes, CDR3 length, and insertions or deletions at six rearrangement sites were assigned. Clonotype counts were normalized to sorted cell number within each subset before computing true diversity and Gini coefficients with the tcR R package. The overlap coefficient, calculated on TCRB nucleotide sequences, was used to quantify repertoire sharing. Out-of-frame TCRB sequences from naive cells were analyzed to stand in for the pre-selection repertoire. What TCRdb holds here is the immuneACCESS table cut down to in-frame rearrangements. Part of the clones is not present; checked against another copy, under half of the missing clones reflect an unresolved V gene, and the others are unexplained. The DNA was the basis for D and trimming; V, J and clone size are from that table. This sample holds around 250,000 clones; roughly an eighth were observed only once. 0.015% to 0.02% of the sample is in the top ten clones.

Notes on this clone: Its recognized antigen is unknown. The record has no base qualities; no much larger clone is one base away.

The rearrangement joined TRBV9 to TRBJ2-3; TRBD1 is a possible D gene, resting on 6 matching bases. Specimen: naive CD4+ T cells from blood. Sample cell subset or site, as interpreted from the label and publication: true naive CD4+ T cells. This clonotype was sampled from a man in his thirties or forties with type 1 diabetes. The CDR3 region: CASSVGGRTDTQYF. The DNA reads as follows: TGTGCCAGCAGCGTTGGGGGCCGCACAGATACGCAGTATTTT.